This T cell receptor (beta chain) was documented in a study of blood T cells in healthy people across ages. This CDR3 has 13 residues. V lost 6 bases and J lost 5, with 11 bases in between. CDR1 and CDR2 from the germline V gene are MNHNY and SVGAGI (reference sequence). The table lists this clonotype with a few counts. Its matching antigen is unknown. General observations from the study: TCR beta diversity per million T cells fell roughly linearly with age. The unknown donor CMV status may have confounded expanded clonotype changes.

It was with a sample-barcoded 5' primer and a J-beta primer mix that a second PCR of roughly 7 to 12 cycles was run. Sequencing of every sample gave 2.5 million or more CDR3-containing paired-end reads. TCRdb fed the 5' RACE reads into MiXCR, producing one record per CDR3 protein. This table holds around 1.5 million distinct CDR3 sequences, 42% found once. This chain joins TRBV6-6 and TRBJ2-4; D is unclear. This receptor was obtained from a woman younger than 35 in good health. Source material: blood. The CDR3 loop is CASRPDAENIQYF. In DNA, the CDR3 is TGTGCCAGCAGACCCGACGCCGAAAACATTCAGTACTTC.